This TCR beta chain was sequenced for a study of shared clonotypes between healthy human individuals. On the study more broadly: Two women and a few men aged 18 to 49 served as donors.

Germline V CDR1 and CDR2: MNHNY, SVGAGI (reference sequence). The CDR3 consists of 15 residues. To note about this clone: Its antigen is still unknown. At one of its ends the junction is not consistent with the germline gene, which may arise from a read error.

Whole-study findings and limits: Donor clonotype sharing was expected to depend on sequencing depth. Sampling was confined to blood; repertoires within tissues likely differ.

For every subset, genomic DNA was evenly distributed across several immunoSEQ plates. Libraries were prepared by immunoSEQ multiplex PCR; TCRdb keeps only in-frame clonotypes and omits some of them. Among 2 million to 2.5 million clones listed, 95% were seen once. The J gene is TRBJ2-1, the V gene TRBV6-6; 9 bases align to TRBD1. Sequencing used naive CD4+ T cells sorted from blood. The subset here: CD45RA+ positively selected. The TCR comes from a young man in good health. CDR3 sequence reads: CASRYSGTGLGEQFF. In nucleotides, the CDR3 is TGTGCCAGCAGATACTCCGGGACAGGGTTAGGTGAGCAGTTCTTC.